The rows below give T cell receptor beta chains drawn from one sample of a study of blood T cell repertoires in COVID-19. Clones were read by immunoSEQ multiplex PCR, and TCRdb kept only the in-frame ones, dropping some. Of under 450,000 clones in the sample, 70% to 90% were seen once. Sequencing used peripheral blood. The receptors were gathered from a woman aged 40 to 49 with COVID-19, enrolled during active disease. The CDR3 runs from the conserved cysteine through the conserved F or W. The D gene is left open where the match is weak. Rows give clone size only sometimes, using once, few, many, or a class for an expanded clone.

>TRBJ1-1|TRBV27|.|.
CASSLGRGARTEAFF
TGTGCCAGCAGTCTGGGACGGGGGGCAAGGACTGAAGCTTTCTTT
>TRBJ2-4|TRBV6-2/TRBV6-3|.|.
CASSFRALAKNIQYF
TGTGCCAGCAGTTTCAGGGCCCTAGCCAAAAACATTCAGTACTTC
>TRBJ1-4|TRBV10-2|TRBD1|.
CASSEPSKGGQEKLFF
TGCGCCAGCAGTGAGCCCTCAAAAGGGGGCCAGGAAAAACTGTTTTTT
>TRBJ1-6|TRBV11-2|TRBD1|.
CASSSGLTGPNSPLHF
TGTGCCAGCAGCTCCGGACTGACAGGGCCAAATTCACCCCTCCACTTT
>TRBJ1-4|TRBV6-5|.|.
CATGLRSTNEKLFF
TGTGCCACCGGGTTGCGGTCAACTAATGAAAAACTGTTTTTT
>TRBJ1-1|TRBV5-1|.|.
CASSSRDTGAEAFF
TGCGCCAGCAGCTCCCGGGACACGGGCGCTGAAGCTTTCTTT
>TRBJ1-5|TRBV21-1|.|.
CASSKVGDRVGGNQPQHF
TGTGCCAGCAGCAAAGTGGGGGACAGAGTGGGTGGCAATCAGCCCCAGCATTTT
>TRBJ2-1|TRBV29-1|TRBD2|.
CSVERASGLGSEQFF
TGCAGCGTTGAAAGGGCTAGCGGGCTAGGTAGTGAGCAGTTCTTC
>TRBJ2-1|TRBV30|TRBD2|.
CAWRDLRLAGGNEQFF
TGTGCCTGGAGGGACCTACGACTAGCGGGAGGGAATGAGCAGTTCTTC
>TRBJ2-4|TRBV7-9|.|.
CASSSVLQDSKNIQYF
TGTGCCAGCAGCTCAGTCTTACAAGACAGCAAAAACATTCAGTACTTC
>TRBJ2-5|TRBV6-2/TRBV6-3|TRBD2|.
CASSRLAGDQETQYF
TGTGCCAGCAGTCGACTAGCGGGAGATCAAGAGACCCAGTACTTC
>TRBJ2-5|TRBV28|.|.
CASSFQWRIETQYF
TGTGCCAGCAGTTTTCAGTGGAGAATTGAGACCCAGTACTTC
>TRBJ2-2|TRBV6-4|TRBD2|few
CASSETSGSTGELFF
TGTGCCAGCAGTGAGACTAGCGGGAGCACCGGGGAGCTGTTTTTT
>TRBJ1-4|TRBV2|TRBD1|.
CASSQDRGRHEKLFF
TGTGCCAGCAGTCAAGACAGGGGGCGCCATGAAAAACTGTTTTTT
>TRBJ2-7|TRBV6-5|TRBD1|.
CASWGQSYEQYF
TGTGCCAGCTGGGGACAGTCTTACGAGCAGTACTTC
>TRBJ1-3|TRBV28|TRBD1|.
CASRPPGTGAGNTIYF
TGTGCCAGCAGGCCCCCCGGGACAGGGGCTGGAAACACCATATATTTT
>TRBJ1-5|TRBV6-5|TRBD1|once
CASRETGSNQPQHF
TGTGCCAGCAGGGAGACAGGGAGCAATCAGCCCCAGCATTTT
>TRBJ2-2|TRBV4-2|.|.
CASTERMNTGELFF
TGTGCCAGCACTGAGCGGATGAACACCGGGGAGCTGTTTTTT
>TRBJ2-3|TRBV29-1|.|.
CSVNTMDTGATDTQYF
TGCAGCGTCAATACAATGGACACGGGCGCCACAGATACGCAGTATTTT
>TRBJ1-5|TRBV6-1|.|once
CASSERAPGGNQPQHF
TGTGCCAGCAGTGAACGGGCGCCCGGGGGCAATCAGCCCCAGCATTTT
>TRBJ1-6|TRBV5-1|.|.
CASSLDRLDSPLHF
TGCGCCAGCAGCTTGGACAGGTTGGATTCACCCCTCCACTTT
>TRBJ2-7|TRBV10-3|TRBD2|.
CATLATSGYSYEQYF
TGTGCCACTTTAGCGACTAGCGGGTATTCCTACGAGCAGTACTTC
>TRBJ1-2|TRBV19|.|.
CASMGVNYGYTF
TGTGCCAGTATGGGAGTGAACTATGGCTACACCTTC
>TRBJ1-2|TRBV28|.|.
CASSSTVLYGYTF
TGTGCCAGCAGCTCAACAGTACTCTATGGCTACACCTTC
>TRBJ2-5|TRBV11-2|TRBD2|.
CASSSGLAGYF
TGTGCCAGCAGCTCGGGACTAGCGGGTTACTTC
>TRBJ1-2|TRBV5-4|.|.
CASSQDSGYGYTF
TGTGCCAGCAGCCAGGACAGCGGTTATGGCTACACCTTC
>TRBJ1-3|TRBV20-1|.|.
CSAIDSPSGNTIYF
TGCAGTGCTATTGACAGTCCCTCTGGAAACACCATATATTTT
>TRBJ1-6|TRBV4-1|.|few
CASSQGTHRVGTYNSPLHF
TGCGCCAGCAGCCAAGGGACCCACAGGGTGGGCACCTATAATTCACCCCTCCACTTT
>TRBJ2-3|TRBV19|TRBD2|.
CASSIDGAGGPTDTQYF
TGTGCCAGTAGTATAGATGGGGCGGGGGGTCCCACAGATACGCAGTATTTT
>TRBJ1-4|TRBV28|TRBD1|.
CASSPQGVGNEKLFF
TGTGCCAGCAGTCCCCAGGGGGTAGGGAATGAAAAACTGTTTTTT
>TRBJ2-1|TRBV28|.|once
CASSLRPNEQFF
TGTGCCAGCAGTTTGCGTCCCAATGAGCAGTTCTTC
>TRBJ2-7|TRBV4-3|.|.
CASSQDYSQGWSYEQYF
TGCGCCAGCAGCCAAGACTATTCCCAGGGTTGGTCCTACGAGCAGTACTTC
>TRBJ2-7|TRBV19|TRBD1|.
CASSSDRGYEQYF
TGTGCCAGTAGTTCGGACAGGGGCTACGAGCAGTACTTC
>TRBJ1-1|TRBV5-4|.|once
CASTLLSGNTEAFF
TGTGCCAGCACCCTACTCTCGGGAAACACTGAAGCTTTCTTT
>TRBJ2-6|TRBV10-3|TRBD2|.
CAISSYRGDAKVGANVLTF
TGTGCCATCAGTTCTTATCGGGGGGACGCGAAAGTTGGGGCCAACGTCCTGACTTTC
>TRBJ1-2|TRBV6-1|.|.
CASSEQGFDYGYTF
TGTGCCAGCAGTGAACAGGGTTTTGACTATGGCTACACCTTC
>TRBJ1-1|TRBV29-1|.|.
CSVDQDMLNTEAFF
TGCAGCGTCGACCAGGACATGTTGAACACTGAAGCTTTCTTT
>TRBJ1-2|TRBV7-8|TRBD1|.
CASSPMSTGTFYGYTF
TGTGCCAGCAGCCCCATGTCGACAGGGACCTTCTATGGCTACACCTTC
>TRBJ1-2|TRBV7-9|TRBD1|.
CASSLYPQGQGIYGYTF
TGTGCCAGCAGCTTATACCCCCAGGGACAGGGGATATACGGCTACACCTTC